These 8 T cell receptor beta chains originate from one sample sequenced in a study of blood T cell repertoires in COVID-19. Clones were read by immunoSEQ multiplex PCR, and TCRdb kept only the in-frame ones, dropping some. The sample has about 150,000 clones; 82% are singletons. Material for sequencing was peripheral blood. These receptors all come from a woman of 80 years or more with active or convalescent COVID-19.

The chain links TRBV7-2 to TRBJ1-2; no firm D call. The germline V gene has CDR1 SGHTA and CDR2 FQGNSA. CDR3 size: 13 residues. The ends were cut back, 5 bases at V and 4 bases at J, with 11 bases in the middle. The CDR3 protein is CASSRAISYGYTF. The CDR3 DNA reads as TGTGCCAGCAGCCGCGCGATAAGCTATGGCTACACCTTC.

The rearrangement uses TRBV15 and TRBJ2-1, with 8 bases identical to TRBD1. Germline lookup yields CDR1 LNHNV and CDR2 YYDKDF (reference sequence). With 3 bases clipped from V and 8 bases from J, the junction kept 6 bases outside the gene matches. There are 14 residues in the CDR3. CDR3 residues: CATSRGLQGDEQFF. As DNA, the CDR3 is TGTGCCACCAGCAGGGGCTTACAGGGGGATGAGCAGTTCTTC.

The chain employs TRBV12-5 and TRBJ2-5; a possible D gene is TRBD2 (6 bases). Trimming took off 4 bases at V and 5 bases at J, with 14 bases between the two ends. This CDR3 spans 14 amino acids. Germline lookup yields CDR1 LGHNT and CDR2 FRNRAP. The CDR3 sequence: CASGSDSAGETQYF. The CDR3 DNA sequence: TGTGCTAGTGGTTCCGACTCAGCGGGCGAGACCCAGTACTTC.

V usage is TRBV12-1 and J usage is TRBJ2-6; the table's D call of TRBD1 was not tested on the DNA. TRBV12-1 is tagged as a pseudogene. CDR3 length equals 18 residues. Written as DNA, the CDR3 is TGTGCCAGCAGCTCTGAAGGGACAGGGGACTCTGGGGCCAACGTCCTGACTTTC. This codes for CASSSEGTGDSGANVLTF.

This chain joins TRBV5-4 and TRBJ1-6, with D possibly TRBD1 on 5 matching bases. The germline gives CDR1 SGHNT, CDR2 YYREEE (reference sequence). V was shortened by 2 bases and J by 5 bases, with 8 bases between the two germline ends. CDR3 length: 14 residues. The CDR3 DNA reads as TGTGCCAGCAGCTTCGACAGAAATAATTCACCCCTCCACTTT. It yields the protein CASSFDRNNSPLHF.

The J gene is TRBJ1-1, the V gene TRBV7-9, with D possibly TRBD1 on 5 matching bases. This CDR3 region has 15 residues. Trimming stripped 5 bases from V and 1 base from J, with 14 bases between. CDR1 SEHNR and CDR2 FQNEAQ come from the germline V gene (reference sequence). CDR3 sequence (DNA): TGTGCCAGCAGCCCCCGGAGGGGAGAGAACACTGAAGCTTTCTTT. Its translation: CASSPRRGENTEAFF.

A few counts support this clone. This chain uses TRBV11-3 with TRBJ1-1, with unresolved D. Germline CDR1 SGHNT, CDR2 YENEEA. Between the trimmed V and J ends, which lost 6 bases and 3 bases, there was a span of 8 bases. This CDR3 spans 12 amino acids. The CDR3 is CASSSYHTEAFF. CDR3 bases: TGTGCCAGCAGTTCCTATCACACTGAAGCTTTCTTT.

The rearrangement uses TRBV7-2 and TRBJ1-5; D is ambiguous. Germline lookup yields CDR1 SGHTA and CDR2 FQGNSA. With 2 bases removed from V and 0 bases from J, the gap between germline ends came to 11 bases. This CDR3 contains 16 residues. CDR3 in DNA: TGTGCCAGCAGCTTATATGGGGAGTATAGCAATCAGCCCCAGCATTTT. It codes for CASSLYGEYSNQPQHF. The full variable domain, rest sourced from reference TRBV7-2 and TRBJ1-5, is GAGVSQSPSNKVTEKGKDVELRCDPISGHTALYWYRQSLGQGLEFLIYFQGNSAPDKSGLPSDRFSAERTGGSVSTLTIQRTQQEDSAVYLCASSLYGEYSNQPQHFGDGTRLSIL.